These 16 T cell receptor beta chains originate from one sample sequenced in a study of blood T cell repertoires in COVID-19. This table comes from immunoSEQ multiplex PCR, and its TCRdb copy is limited to in-frame clones, with some not included. The sample consists of around 620,000 clones, 80% to 90% of them appearing once. Sequences were obtained from peripheral blood. These receptors all come from a young woman with acute or convalescent COVID-19.

This rearrangement joins TRBV19 to TRBJ2-7, with 7 bases matching TRBD1. CDR1 and CDR2 (germline): LNHDA, SQIVND (reference sequence). The CDR3 has 13 residues. The V segment lost 4 bases and the J segment 4 bases; nucleotides outside the gene matches: 4. The CDR3 region is CASSKTRGYEQYF. For the CDR3, the DNA is TGTGCCAGTAGTAAAACCAGGGGGTACGAGCAGTACTTC.

This CDR3 is CSASQSGTGHNEQFF. The CDR3 coding sequence is TGCAGTGCTAGTCAGAGCGGGACCGGCCACAATGAGCAGTTCTTC. The chain is built from TRBV20-1 and TRBJ2-1; 7 bases fit TRBD2. J gave up 5 bases and V 3 bases, and 10 bases lay outside the gene matches. The germline V gene has CDR1 DFQATT and CDR2 SNEGSKA (reference sequence). The CDR3 spans 15 residues.

The V call is TRBV21-1, the J call TRBJ2-3; the table's D call, TRBD2, was not checked against the DNA. TRBV21-1 is a pseudogene. The CDR3 is 18 residues long. The CDR3 nucleotides are TGTGCCAGCAGCCCCCGGGGTAGCGGGGGGAGGGGCACAGATACGCAGTATTTT. Translation gives CASSPRGSGGRGTDTQYF.

The genes are TRBV21-1 and TRBJ2-6; whether TRBD1, the table's D call, matches the DNA was not checked. TRBV21-1 is labeled a pseudogene. CDR3 length: 20 amino acids. CDR3 DNA sequence: TGTGCCAGCAGCAAAGGCCGGGGGACAGGGAAAATCTCTGGGGCCAACGTCCTGACTTTC. Translated: CASSKGRGTGKISGANVLTF.

The J gene is TRBJ1-1, the V gene TRBV29-1, with 8 positions matching TRBD1. The CDR3 contains 13 residues. V gave up 8 bases and J gave up 5 bases; unmatched junction bases: 10. Per the germline V gene, CDR1 is SQVTM and CDR2 is ANQGSEA. The DNA of the CDR3 is TGCAGCCTGAGCCCGGGGACAGGAACTGAAGCTTTCTTT. It specifies CSLSPGTGTEAFF.

This clone was recorded a few times. This chain uses TRBV20-1 with TRBJ1-2; TRBD1 aligns across 7 bases. Unmatched junction bases numbered 4, after V lost 8 bases and J lost 4 bases. This CDR3 has 11 amino acids. Germline CDR1 and CDR2: DFQATT and SNEGSKA (reference sequence). CDR3 coding DNA: TGCAGTACCGGGACAGTCTATGGCTACACCTTC. Its translation is CSTGTVYGYTF.

With respect to this clone: One end of the junction does not line up with germline, which may come from a read error. This chain connects TRBV6-5 to TRBJ1-1, with 7 bases lining up with TRBD1. Germline V gives CDR1 MNHEY, CDR2 SVGAGI. There are 14 residues in the CDR3. DNA of the CDR3: TGTACCAGCAGTTACCCACCTGACAGGGCTGAAGCTTTCTTT. Amino acid sequence: CTSSYPPDRAEAFF.

The J gene is TRBJ2-3, the V gene TRBV20-1; possible D gene TRBD2, 5 bases. The CDR3 consists of 16 residues. The germline V gene encodes CDR1 DFQATT and CDR2 SNEGSKA (reference sequence). Trimming cost V 3 bases and J 1 base, with 17 bases left between them. CDR3 nucleotide sequence: TGCAGTGCTAGTTTGTCGGGATACTCTGGCACAGATACGCAGTATTTT. Protein sequence: CSASLSGYSGTDTQYF.

The chain employs TRBV4-2 and TRBJ2-2; 9 bases are a match to TRBD1. J gave up 6 bases and V 4 bases, and 9 bases lay outside the gene matches. The germline V gene has CDR1 LGHNA and CDR2 YNFKEQ. The CDR3 contains 16 residues. The CDR3 DNA sequence: TGTGCCAGCAGCCTACGGACAGGGGACAGCTCCGGGGAGCTGTTTTTT. Protein product: CASSLRTGDSSGELFF.

The V call is TRBV2, the J call TRBJ2-3; a weak D match, TRBD1 (7 bases). V lost 1 base and J 5 bases, leaving 13 bases between the germline ends. This CDR3 is built from 15 residues. Germline V CDR1 and CDR2: SNHLY, FYNNEI. CDR3 DNA: TGTGCCAGCAGTGAAGGGTCAGGGGGGCAAGATACGCAGTATTTT. It translates to CASSEGSGGQDTQYF. The full variable domain, in which reference TRBV2 and TRBJ2-3 provide the parts outside the CDR3, is EPEVTQTPSHQVTQMGQEVILRCVPISNHLYFYWYRQILGQKVEFLVSFYNNEISEKSEIFDDQFSVERPDGSNFTLKIRSTKLEDSAMYFCASSEGSGGQDTQYFGPGTRLTVL.

The V and J genes are TRBV10-3 and TRBJ2-3, with 7 bases aligning to TRBD1. The CDR3 extends over 15 amino acids. V trimming: 3 bases; J trimming: 3 bases; junction bases outside the gene matches: 6. Germline V gene sequence: CDR1 ENHRY, CDR2 SYGVKD. CDR3 DNA: TGTGCCATCAGTGATTCCGGGACAGCGACAGATACGCAGTATTTT. This sequence encodes CAISDSGTATDTQYF.

The chain carries TRBV14 and TRBJ1-2; D gene unclear. Trimming took 0 bases from V and 4 from J, leaving 9 bases between them. Germline V CDR1 and CDR2: SGHDN, FVKESK. This CDR3 has 14 residues. CDR3 sequence: CASSQDPGGYGYTF. CDR3 coding DNA: TGTGCCAGCAGCCAAGATCCGGGAGGCTATGGCTACACCTTC. Filled out from reference TRBV14 and TRBJ1-2, the complete variable domain reads EAGVTQFPSHSVIEKGQTVTLRCDPISGHDNLYWYRRVMGKEIKFLLHFVKESKQDESGMPNNRFLAERTGGTYSTLKVQPAELEDSGVYFCASSQDPGGYGYTFGSGTRLTVV.

This clone was detected a few times. The gene calls are TRBV7-9 and TRBJ2-7, with 7 bases lining up with TRBD2. The ends lost 4 bases at V and 0 bases at J; junction bases unmatched: 9. CDR1 is SEHNR, CDR2 FQNEAQ, per germline (reference sequence). The CDR3 sequence is 16 residues long. The CDR3 protein is CASSSTGRTSSYEQYF. The DNA of the CDR3 is TGTGCCAGCAGCTCCACCGGACGGACTAGCTCCTACGAGCAGTACTTC.

The J gene is TRBJ2-7, the V gene TRBV19; tentatively, D is TRBD1 (6 bases). The CDR3 length is 16 residues. The V gene's germline CDR1 is LNHDA and CDR2 SQIVND (reference sequence). Trimming took 6 bases from V and 1 from J, leaving 19 bases between them. The CDR3 loop is CASRGEGDGRSYEQYF. The CDR3 coding sequence is TGTGCCAGTAGAGGAGAGGGGGACGGAAGGTCCTACGAGCAGTACTTC. The entire variable domain, with the rest obtained from reference TRBV19 and TRBJ2-7, is as follows: DGGITQSPKYLFRKEGQNVTLSCEQNLNHDAMYWYRQDPGQGLRLIYYSQIVNDFQKGDIAEGYSVSREKKESFPLTVTSAQKNPTAFYLCASRGEGDGRSYEQYFGPGTRLTVT.

V usage is TRBV15 and J usage is TRBJ1-1, with D hard to call. The CDR3 has 14 amino acids. Germline values: CDR1 LNHNV, CDR2 YYDKDF (reference sequence). Trimming pared 0 bases from V and 4 bases from J, leaving 9 bases between. The CDR3 DNA is TGTGCCACCAGCAGAGATTTGGGGAGCACTGAAGCTTTCTTT. This translates into CATSRDLGSTEAFF. Full variable domain (rest looked up from reference TRBV15 and TRBJ1-1): DAMVIQNPRYQVTQFGKPVTLSCSQTLNHNVMYWYQQKSSQAPKLLFHYYDKDFNNEADTPDNFQSRRPNTSFCFLDIRSPGLGDTAMYLCATSRDLGSTEAFFGQGTRLTVV.

The chain carries TRBV6-5 and TRBJ2-7; 12 bases align to TRBD2. There are 15 residues in the CDR3. V lost 6 bases and J lost 2; bases outside the gene matches: 5. Germline V lookup: CDR1 MNHEY, CDR2 SVGAGI. This CDR3 reads CASRVWTSGTYEQYF. The CDR3 nucleotides are TGTGCCAGCAGGGTCTGGACTAGCGGGACCTACGAGCAGTACTTC.